A single sample is the source of the 5 T cell receptor beta chains below, sequenced in a study of T-cell memory formation after mild COVID-19 (dated by TCRdb to the early 2020s). The library was generated by 5' RACE. Sequenced on an Illumina NovaSeq 6000. TCRdb handled the public reads itself, with Q25 trimming in fastp and clone calling in MiXCR, and kept productive beta chains. Rows merge per CDR3 protein into single entries with the most common DNA and genes. In this sample the table shows around 300,000 distinct CDR3 sequences, roughly 13% of which occur a single time. The ten top clones hold over 20% of the sample. Sequencing used PBMCs or a T cell subset sorted from them (not recorded which). These receptors were obtained from a man aged 18-30 years who had mild COVID-19 (a few samples of this study predate the infection). The sample titles of this study are shuffled in the database, so cell type and time point are left out; the donor was told from shared clones.

The rearrangement joins TRBV6-5 to TRBJ2-3, with TRBD1 matching over 10 bases. This CDR3 region has 15 residues. The germline V gene has CDR1 MNHEY and CDR2 SVGAGI. After removal of 4 bases from V and 4 bases from J, the junction contained 5 bases not matched to a gene. DNA of the CDR3: TGTGCCAGCAGTTTCGACAGGGGGCGGGCAGATACGCAGTATTTT. Translation gives CASSFDRGRADTQYF.

The chain recombines TRBV18 with TRBJ2-1; D call uncertain. The germline V and J ends were trimmed by 6 bases and 5 bases, with 11 bases remaining between them. The CDR3 sequence is 13 residues long. From germline, CDR1 is KGHSH and CDR2 LQKENI. CDR3 amino acids: CASSPNGNNEQFF. The CDR3 bases are TGTGCCAGCTCTCCCAATGGGAACAATGAGCAGTTCTTC.

This chain joins TRBV4-1 and TRBJ2-1, with TRBD1 matching 8 bases. The CDR3 loop spans 15 amino acids. Germline V CDR1 and CDR2: MGHRA, YSYEKL. V was pared by 1 base and J by 7 bases, with 6 bases of the junction left unmatched. The DNA of the CDR3 is TGCGCCAGCAGCCAAGGGTGGCAGGGGGCAAATGAGCAGTTCTTC. Amino acids: CASSQGWQGANEQFF.

A few counts support this clonotype. The V and J genes are TRBV4-1 and TRBJ2-2; a possible D gene is TRBD1 (5 bases). Between the trimmed V and J ends, which lost 0 bases and 7 bases, there was a span of 6 bases. The length of the CDR3 is 13 residues. Germline CDR1 reads MGHRA; CDR2 reads YSYEKL. CDR3 residues: CASSQDRVGELFF. The CDR3 DNA follows: TGCGCCAGCAGCCAAGACAGGGTCGGGGAGCTGTTTTTT.

The chain carries TRBV27 and TRBJ1-2, with D possibly being TRBD1 (5 bases). CDR1 is MNHEY, CDR2 SMNVEV, per germline (reference sequence). The V end was cut by 5 bases, the J end by 4 bases, with 17 bases between. This CDR3 is 15 amino acids long. CDR3 DNA: TGTGCCAGCAGTCCATTCAGGGCCATAGGCTATGGCTACACCTTC. Protein sequence: CASSPFRAIGYGYTF.